This T cell receptor beta chain was documented in a study of OX40 agonist ivuxolimab in advanced cancers. CDR3 length: 14 residues. V gave up 2 bases and J gave up 8 bases; unmatched junction bases: 5. CDR1 is KGHSH and CDR2 is LQKENI in the germline V gene. Cycle 7 day 1, cycle 4 day 1, and baseline were the timepoints at which blood was sampled. Libraries were prepared by immunoSEQ multiplex PCR; TCRdb keeps only in-frame clonotypes and omits some of them. The sample carries roughly 73,000 clones, about 86% recorded once. General observations from the study: Dosing at 0.1 to 3.0 mg/kg was accompanied by clonal expansion of CD4+ and CD8+ blood T cells by week 6. Among expanded peripheral T cells, antigen specificity went undetermined.

Remarks on this clone: Its cognate antigen is unknown.

Sequencing used CD4+ or CD8+ T cells sorted from blood, obtained in a trial of the OX40 agonist ivuxolimab. The chain has TRBV18 and TRBJ2-1; TRBD1 matches 8 bases. The origin of this receptor is an adult with an advanced solid tumor such as melanoma, head and neck, liver or kidney cancer. CDR3 protein: CASSPGQGGDEQFF. CDR3 bases: TGTGCCAGCTCACCAGGACAGGGCGGAGATGAGCAGTTCTTC.